This T cell receptor (beta chain) was profiled in a study of beta chain features in type 1 diabetes. Findings and caveats of the study: Patients showed naive, central memory and Treg TCRB repertoires that appeared more similar than those of healthy donors. TCRB CDR3 length was moderately but significantly reduced in all four CD4+ subsets of Type 1 diabetes patients.

V shed 6 bases and J shed 4 bases, with 18 bases lying between them. Germline V gene data show CDR1 as SQVTM and CDR2 as ANQGSEA. This CDR3 comprises 14 residues. Comment on this clone: What it recognizes is unknown.

All of the isolated RNA was reverse transcribed, so expressed TCRB transcripts were sequenced. This table comes from immunoSEQ multiplex PCR, and its TCRdb copy is limited to in-frame clones, with some not included. The sample lists around 250,000 clones, roughly an eighth occurring once. The TCR comes from a man aged 25 to 40 with type 1 diabetes. Sequences were obtained from naive CD4+ T cells from blood. This sequence joins TRBV29-1 and TRBJ1-2; D may be TRBD1 (5 bases). The DNA for the CDR3 is TGCAGCGTGAGTTATGAGCCCCAGGGCTATGGCTACACCTTC. This sequence encodes CSVSYEPQGYGYTF.